Detailed here is one T cell receptor beta chain. As yet, its antigen is unknown. The entry originates in a study of pediatric ulcerative colitis. Findings and caveats of the study: In rectum, acute severe colitis had expanded clones and less diversity.

The diagnostic colonoscopy in ulcerative colitis patients preceded any immunosuppressive treatment. At colonoscopy, a blood sample was also collected. Germline V gives CDR1 SGHRS, CDR2 YFSETQ. Trimming stripped 0 bases from V and 8 bases from J, with 12 bases between. The length of the CDR3 is 14 residues. Each sample received Survey-level depth of up to 500,000 reads. Sequenced by immunoSEQ multiplex PCR; TCRdb stores in-frame clones only, minus some. The table shows about 64,000 clones, with about nine tenths occurring only once. The chain employs TRBV5-1 and TRBJ2-4, with D perhaps matching TRBD1 or TRBD2 (5 bases each). Sequences were obtained from blood. This receptor was obtained from a boy aged 10-17 years with severe ulcerative colitis. Here the CDR3 reads CASSLGRDGDIQYF. The DNA of the CDR3 is TGCGCCAGCAGCTTGGGCCGGGACGGCGACATTCAGTACTTC.